The 2 T cell receptor beta chains given below trace back to one sample, sequenced in a study of control samples from healthy donors and cancer patients (dated by TCRdb to the early 2020s). Receptor amplification or capture employed the immunoSEQ multiplex PCR assay. As stored in TCRdb, this immuneACCESS dataset retains in-frame rearrangements with V and J assigned. A fraction of the clones does not appear; measured against another copy, unresolved V genes explain less than half of the discrepancy, and the remainder lacks a known reason. The sample table lists roughly 220,000 clones, around 94% of them with a count of one. The ten largest clonotypes hold around 1.5% of the sample. The specimen sequenced was blood. All receptors come from a man aged 50 or older in good health.

The rearrangement joins TRBV5-4 to TRBJ1-1; 7 bases match TRBD1. This CDR3 spans 16 amino acids. The germline CDR1 and CDR2 sequences are SGHNT and YYREEE (reference sequence). The V segment lost 0 bases and the J segment 4 bases; nucleotides outside the gene matches: 9. The CDR3 sequence is CASSLGVGGGSTEAFF. CDR3 nucleotide sequence: TGTGCCAGCAGCTTGGGGGTAGGGGGCGGGAGCACTGAAGCTTTCTTT. Combining the CDR3 with reference TRBV5-4 and TRBJ1-1 gives the whole variable domain ETGVTQSPTHLIKTRGQQVTLRCSSQSGHNTVSWYQQALGQGPQFIFQYYREEENGRGNFPPRFSGLQFPNYSSELNVNALELDDSALYLCASSLGVGGGSTEAFFGQGTRLTVV.

The V and J genes are TRBV4-3 and TRBJ1-6; D is perhaps TRBD1 (5 bases). Germline-derived CDR1 and CDR2 are LGHNA and YSLEER. The CDR3 runs to 17 residues. V lost 1 base to trimming and J lost 10 bases, with 20 bases between them. This chain's CDR3 is CASSQGGAPIRRSPLHF. The DNA of the CDR3 is TGCGCCAGCAGCCAAGGTGGGGCACCGATTCGGAGATCACCCCTCCACTTT.